This T cell receptor beta chain was recorded in a study of cytomegalovirus exposure and HLA in healthy donors. About the research overall: The 120 validation repertoires used the same platform as the roughly 700 first-cohort repertoires (as reported by a later analysis).

Per germline, CDR1 SNHLY and CDR2 FYNNEI. The CDR3 has 12 amino acids. V was shortened by 8 bases and J by 4 bases, with 9 bases between the two germline ends. Repertoires were generated with immunoSEQ multiplex PCR, while TCRdb's copy carries only in-frame clones and drops some. The sample has roughly 50,000 clones, 85% to 95% seen once. This chain joins TRBV2 and TRBJ1-5, with D maybe TRBD1 (6 bases). The receptor's source is a woman aged 18-30 years in good health and CMV-seropositive. The sample taken for sequencing was PBMCs. The CDR3 loop is CASDTGNQPQHF. CDR3 nucleotide sequence: TGTGCCAGCGACACAGGGAATCAGCCCCAGCATTTT. Filled out from reference TRBV2 and TRBJ1-5, the complete variable domain reads EPEVTQTPSHQVTQMGQEVILRCVPISNHLYFYWYRQILGQKVEFLVSFYNNEISEKSEIFDDQFSVERPDGSNFTLKIRSTKLEDSAMYFCASDTGNQPQHFGDGTRLSIL.